This TCR beta chain was recorded in a study of T cells in Graves' hyperthyroidism and ophthalmopathy. Study results and limitations: The majority of expanded thyroid clonotypes above 0.001 also appeared in blood.

Turning to this clonotype: Its target is not known.

Using RNA transcripts as the source, TCR beta CDR3 regions were amplified. RT-PCR in the first round (using the HTBI primer set) targeted the TCR CDR3. TCRdb passed the multiplex PCR reads through MiXCR, listing each CDR3 protein once. The sample contains a few hundred thousand distinct CDR3 sequences, around 45% of which appear only once. V shed 2 bases, J shed 6 bases, and the junction held 8 bases outside the gene matches. Germline loops: CDR1 KGHDR, CDR2 SFDVKD. The CDR3 spans 17 residues. Aged 18 to 65, the patients had hyperthyroidism that was newly diagnosed and had lasted under 2 months. Exclusion of a patient resulted from uncontrolled infection, other autoimmune disease, pregnancy or lactation.

This clonotype was sampled from a woman aged 18-29 years with Graves' hyperthyroidism. The chain links TRBV24-1 to TRBJ2-2, with 10 positions matching TRBD2. Sequenced material: peripheral blood or thyroid tissue (not recorded which). CDR3 in amino acids: CATSDSKREGLSGELFF. The CDR3, as DNA: TGTGCCACCAGTGATTCTAAGCGGGAGGGCCTTTCCGGGGAGCTGTTTTTT.